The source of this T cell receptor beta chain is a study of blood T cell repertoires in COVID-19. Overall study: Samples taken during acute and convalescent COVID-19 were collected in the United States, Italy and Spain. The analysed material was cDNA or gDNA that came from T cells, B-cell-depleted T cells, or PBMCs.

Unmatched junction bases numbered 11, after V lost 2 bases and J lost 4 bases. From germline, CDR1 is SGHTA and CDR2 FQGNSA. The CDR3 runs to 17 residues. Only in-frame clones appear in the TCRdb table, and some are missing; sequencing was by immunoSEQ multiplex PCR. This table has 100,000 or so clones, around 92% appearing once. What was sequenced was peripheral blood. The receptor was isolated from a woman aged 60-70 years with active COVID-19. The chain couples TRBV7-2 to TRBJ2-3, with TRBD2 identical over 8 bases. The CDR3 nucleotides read TGTGCCAGCAGCTTATTTTCGGGAGGGTTTGGAGCAGATACGCAGTATTTT. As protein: CASSLFSGGFGADTQYF. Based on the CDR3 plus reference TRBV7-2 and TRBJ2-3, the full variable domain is GAGVSQSPSNKVTEKGKDVELRCDPISGHTALYWYRQSLGQGLEFLIYFQGNSAPDKSGLPSDRFSAERTGGSVSTLTIQRTQQEDSAVYLCASSLFSGGFGADTQYFGPGTRLTVL.